The 20 T cell receptor beta chains below come from one sample, sequenced in a study of cytomegalovirus exposure and HLA in healthy donors. PCR amplification relied on 60 Vbeta primers (plus 13 Jbeta primers). Some clones are missing from TCRdb's copy, which holds only in-frame ones; the method was immunoSEQ multiplex PCR. This repertoire includes about 140,000 clones. Sequencing used PBMCs. These receptors all come from a woman younger than 30 in good health and CMV-seronegative.

The gene calls are TRBV25-1 and TRBJ2-7, with 7 nucleotides matching TRBD1. With V trimmed by 2 bases and J by 8 bases, 6 bases remained unmatched. Germline CDR1 is MGHDK and CDR2 is SYGVNS. The CDR3 has 13 residues. The CDR3 DNA follows: TGTGCCAGCAGTGAAACGACAGGGTCTAAGCAGTACTTC. Translated, it gives CASSETTGSKQYF.

The chain couples TRBV5-6 to TRBJ2-5; 9 nucleotides match TRBD2. The length of the CDR3 is 15 residues. Germline lookup yields CDR1 SGHDT and CDR2 YYEEEE. V lost 0 bases and J lost 5; bases outside the gene matches: 5. CDR3 region: CASSLGAGGLETQYF. The CDR3 nucleotides are TGTGCCAGCAGCTTGGGCGCGGGAGGGTTGGAGACCCAGTACTTC.

V is TRBV5-1 and J is TRBJ1-1; D uncertain. Trimming stripped 0 bases from V and 1 base from J, with 10 bases between. This CDR3 comprises 15 residues. From germline, CDR1 is SGHRS and CDR2 YFSETQ. CDR3 bases: TGCGCCAGCAGCTTGGCAGGTTACCGGAACACTGAAGCTTTCTTT. Protein product: CASSLAGYRNTEAFF.

V and J are TRBV29-1 and TRBJ2-1; D not resolved. V lost 0 bases and J lost 1, with 13 bases in between. From germline, CDR1 is SQVTM and CDR2 ANQGSEA. This CDR3 is 16 amino acids long. The CDR3 nucleotides read TGCAGCGTTGAAGATTATGAAGGCGGTTCCTACAATGAGCAGTTCTTC. Amino acid sequence: CSVEDYEGGSYNEQFF.

The V and J genes are TRBV28 and TRBJ2-1; 8 nucleotides agree with TRBD2. The J segment lost 3 bases and the V segment lost 4 bases, leaving 8 bases of the junction unmatched. The CDR3 has 16 amino acids. The germline V gene has CDR1 MDHEN and CDR2 SYDVKM. The CDR3 nucleotides are TGTGCCAGCAGTTCCGCAGGGCGGGAGGTCTACAATGAGCAGTTCTTC. Its protein product is CASSSAGREVYNEQFF.

The chain uses TRBV7-2 and TRBJ2-1, with TRBD2 identical over 10 bases. V shed 0 bases, J shed 4 bases, and the junction held 9 bases outside the gene matches. Germline CDR1 reads SGHTA; CDR2 reads FQGNSA. The CDR3 contains 18 residues. CDR3 nucleotides: TGTGCCAGCAGCTTAGCGCCCCCAGCTAGCGGGAGTTACAATGAGCAGTTCTTC. Encoded protein: CASSLAPPASGSYNEQFF.

This chain links TRBV9 with TRBJ2-5; 11 bases are shared with TRBD2. CDR3 length: 16 residues. CDR1 is SGDLS and CDR2 is YYNGEE in the germline V gene. V dropped 4 bases and J dropped 2; count of bases not matched to a gene: 7. CDR3: CASSPGTSGKQETQYF. CDR3 nucleotide sequence: TGTGCCAGCAGCCCCGGGACTAGCGGTAAACAAGAGACCCAGTACTTC.

The rearrangement uses TRBV9 and TRBJ2-3, with 9 bases matching TRBD2. The CDR3 totals 17 residues. CDR1 is SGDLS and CDR2 is YYNGEE in the germline V gene. V was clipped by 0 bases and J by 4 bases; unmatched bases: 9. The CDR3 region has the DNA TGTGCCAGCAGCGTAGGTTTGCGGGAGGGCCTATCAGATACGCAGTATTTT. Residues: CASSVGLREGLSDTQYF.

The chain recombines TRBV28 with TRBJ2-2, with 8 positions matching TRBD1. The trim removed 2 bases at V and 4 bases at J, leaving 9 bases unmatched. Germline CDR1 and CDR2: MDHEN and SYDVKM. There are 17 residues in the CDR3. CDR3 DNA: TGTGCCAGCAGTTTAGCCGGGACAGGCCGGAGCACCGGGGAGCTGTTTTTT. The encoded protein is CASSLAGTGRSTGELFF.

J is TRBJ1-3 and V is TRBV14; perhaps TRBD1 as D (6 bases). The germline V gene encodes CDR1 SGHDN and CDR2 FVKESK. Trimming took off 0 bases at V and 4 bases at J, with 13 bases between the two ends. This CDR3 comprises 16 residues. CDR3 residues: CASSQDLTGTGNTIYF. The CDR3 region has the DNA TGTGCCAGCAGCCAAGATCTCACAGGGACGGGAAACACCATATATTTT.

V and J are TRBV2 and TRBJ2-3, with TRBD2 matching over 11 bases. V was clipped by 7 bases and J by 4 bases; unmatched bases: 7. CDR3 length: 15 residues. Looked up from germline, CDR1 is SNHLY and CDR2 is FYNNEI. CDR3 nucleotide sequence: TGTGCCAGCAAGACGGCTAGCGGGAGGCCAGATACGCAGTATTTT. Protein product: CASKTASGRPDTQYF.

The chain joins TRBV7-6 to TRBJ2-7; 7 bases fit TRBD2. The CDR3 spans 17 residues. After removal of 3 bases from V and 2 bases from J, the junction contained 13 bases not matched to a gene. Germline assignment: CDR1 SGHVS and CDR2 FNYEAQ. The CDR3: CASSLVSSGNITYEQYF. Written as DNA, the CDR3 is TGTGCCAGCAGCTTGGTATCTAGCGGAAATATAACCTACGAGCAGTACTTC.

V and J are TRBV10-3 and TRBJ2-6; D is perhaps TRBD1 (7 bases). Trimming took 4 bases from V and 0 from J, leaving 16 bases between them. The CDR3 extends over 18 amino acids. The germline CDR1 and CDR2 sequences are ENHRY and SYGVKD. As DNA, the CDR3 is TGTGCCATCAGTGCAGGAGGGGGCGCAGGCTCTGGGGCCAACGTCCTGACTTTC. Amino acids: CAISAGGGAGSGANVLTF.

The rearrangement links TRBV11-2 to TRBJ2-3, with 8 bases aligning to TRBD2. The germline CDR1 and CDR2 sequences are SGHAT and FQNNGV. Unmatched junction bases numbered 2, after V lost 5 bases and J lost 1 base. This CDR3 has 14 amino acids. The CDR3 sequence is CASSPTSGTDTQYF. In DNA form, the CDR3 reads TGTGCCAGCAGCCCGACTAGCGGCACAGATACGCAGTATTTT.

The genes are TRBV5-5 and TRBJ2-5, with 12 bases fitting TRBD1. CDR3 length: 16 residues. Germline V CDR1 and CDR2: SGHKS, YYEKEE (reference sequence). The J segment lost 5 bases and the V segment lost 3 bases, leaving 8 bases of the junction unmatched. The CDR3 region is CASSSAGTGGSETQYF. Written as DNA, the CDR3 is TGTGCCAGCAGCTCAGCCGGGACAGGGGGCTCGGAGACCCAGTACTTC.

The rearrangement uses TRBV5-1 and TRBJ1-1; tentative D call: TRBD1 (6 bases). The V end lost 3 bases, the J end lost 4 bases, and 22 bases lay between the germline ends. Per the germline V gene, CDR1 is SGHRS and CDR2 is YFSETQ. The CDR3 totals 17 residues. DNA for the CDR3: TGCGCCAGCAGCTCTGGACAGACGAGCGGGGGAGCCACTGAAGCTTTCTTT. This sequence encodes CASSSGQTSGGATEAFF.

The chain links TRBV28 to TRBJ2-1; 10 bases line up with TRBD2. Germline values: CDR1 MDHEN, CDR2 SYDVKM. V was pared by 2 bases and J by 10 bases, with 8 bases of the junction left unmatched. CDR3 length: 15 amino acids. The CDR3 DNA sequence: TGTGCCAGCAGTTTAGGGGCTAGCGGGAGCAGCGAGCAGTTCTTC. Translation gives CASSLGASGSSEQFF.

The chain has TRBV18 and TRBJ2-7, with 9 bases aligning to TRBD1. CDR1 is KGHSH and CDR2 is LQKENI in the germline V gene. The CDR3 loop spans 14 amino acids. Trimming cost V 8 bases and J 2 bases; bases outside gene matches: 7. For the CDR3, the DNA is TGTGCCAGCCCCCCGGGACAGGGTACCTACGAGCAGTACTTC. This sequence encodes CASPPGQGTYEQYF.

The V call is TRBV19, the J call TRBJ1-2; D not certain. Per germline, CDR1 LNHDA and CDR2 SQIVND (reference sequence). Trimming left V 6 bases short and J 6 bases short, with 29 bases between. The length of the CDR3 is 18 residues. In nucleotides, the CDR3 is TGTGCCAGTAGCCCTACAACACTCCCAACTTTGGGGAGGGATGGCTACACCTTC. Translation gives CASSPTTLPTLGRDGYTF.

J is TRBJ2-2 and V is TRBV7-6, with 9 positions matching TRBD2. J lost 4 bases, V lost 1 base, and 10 bases had no gene match. The CDR3 has 18 residues. The germline gives CDR1 SGHVS, CDR2 FNYEAQ. The CDR3 protein is CASSLGSVAGGPTGELFF. CDR3 nucleotide sequence: TGTGCCAGCAGCTTAGGGTCAGTGGCGGGAGGGCCCACCGGGGAGCTGTTTTTT.